This record concerns one T cell receptor beta chain sequence. Its antigen is unknown. Trimming stripped 11 bases from V and 4 bases from J, with 17 bases between. The CDR3 spans 13 residues. CDR1 and CDR2 (germline): SNHLY, FYNNEI. The data are from a study of shared clonotypes between healthy human individuals. Study-level results: Memory subsets generally showed lower estimated richness than naive subsets. The diversity represented, both genetic and in exposure history, was limited by few donors.

Assay execution took place at the deep level. As originally analysed: ImmunoSEQ output held junction-only sequences without quality scores, so filtering differed. TCRdb keeps only in-frame clones here, not all; method: immunoSEQ multiplex PCR. V and J calls and clone size are copied from that table; D and trimming were computed from the DNA. This sample has some 2,500,000 clones, with over 85% found just once. J is TRBJ1-2 and V is TRBV2; tentative D call: TRBD1 (6 bases). Material: naive CD4+ T cells from PBMCs. Noted subset: CD45RA+ positively selected. This TCR derives from a man younger than 35 in good health. Some clones in this sample may be carry-over from other donors' samples. The CDR3 region has the DNA TGTGCCGGAGGGGGTAAACGGCTCTATGGCTACACCTTC. It specifies CAGGGKRLYGYTF.